This TCR beta chain is drawn from a study of blood T cells in healthy people across ages. A note on this clonotype: Antigen: not known.

V lost 5 bases to trimming and J lost 1 base, with 14 bases between them. CDR1 is PRHDT and CDR2 is FYEKMQ in the germline V gene (reference sequence). The CDR3 sequence is 15 residues long. PCR was performed a second time for about 6 to 12 cycles using a sample-barcoded 5' primer and a J-beta primer mix. TCRdb processed the 5' RACE reads anew with MiXCR; each CDR3 protein has one entry. The sample yields 1.5 million or so distinct CDR3 sequences, approximately 40% seen once. Whole-study findings and limits: Across the age range, TCR beta diversity per million T cells fell in a roughly linear way.

The chain carries TRBV13 and TRBJ2-5, with D hard to call. The clonotype was recovered from a woman younger than 30 in good health. Sequenced sample: blood. CDR3 amino acids: CASSPRRLGQETQYF. CDR3 sequence (DNA): TGTGCCAGCAGCCCCCGAAGGCTAGGCCAAGAGACCCAGTACTTC.